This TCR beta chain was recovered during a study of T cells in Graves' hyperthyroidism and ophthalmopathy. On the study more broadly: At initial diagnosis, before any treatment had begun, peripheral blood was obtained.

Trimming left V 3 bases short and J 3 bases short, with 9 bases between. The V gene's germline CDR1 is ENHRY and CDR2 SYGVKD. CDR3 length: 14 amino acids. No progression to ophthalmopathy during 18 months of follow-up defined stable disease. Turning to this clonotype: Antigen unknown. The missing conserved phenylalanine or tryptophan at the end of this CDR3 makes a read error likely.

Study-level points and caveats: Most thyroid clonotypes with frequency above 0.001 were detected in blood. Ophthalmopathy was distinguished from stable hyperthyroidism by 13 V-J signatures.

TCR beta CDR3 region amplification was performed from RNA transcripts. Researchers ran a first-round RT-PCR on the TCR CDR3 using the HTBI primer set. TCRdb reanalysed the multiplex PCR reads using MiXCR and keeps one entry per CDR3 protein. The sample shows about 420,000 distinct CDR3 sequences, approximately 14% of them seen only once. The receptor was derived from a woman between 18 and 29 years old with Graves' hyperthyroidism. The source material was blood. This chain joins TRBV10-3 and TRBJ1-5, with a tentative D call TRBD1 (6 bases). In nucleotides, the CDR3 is TGTGCCATCAGTGAAGGGGACATCAATCAGCCCCAGCATCTT. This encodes CAISEGDINQPQHL.